The table lists the clone carrying this T cell receptor beta chain with a few counts. The antigen is undetermined. This sample is part of a study of beta chain features in type 1 diabetes. Background on the study: Examination spanned 100 million to 120 million sorted cells from all samples.

The authors reverse transcribed all of the isolated RNA, so sequencing captured expressed TCRB transcripts. Profiling relied on immunoSEQ multiplex PCR, and the TCRdb table lists in-frame clones only, not all of them. The sample has about 620,000 clones; around 16% are singletons. General study findings and limits: Here, the possible influence of HLA type (on TCRB rearrangement) remained unresolved.

Sort purity for all populations was recorded as exceeding 98%. The V and J ends lost 5 bases and 2 bases, in that order; junction bases with no gene match: 4. Germline CDR1 SEHNR, CDR2 FQNEAQ (reference sequence). This CDR3 region has 15 residues. This clonotype originated in a man aged 18 to 29 in good health. The chain carries TRBV7-9 and TRBJ1-5; 9 nucleotides line up with TRBD1. Sequenced input: naive CD4+ T cells from blood. The chain's CDR3 is CASSRGQGGNQPQHF. The CDR3 nucleotides are TGTGCCAGCAGCCGGGGACAGGGAGGCAATCAGCCCCAGCATTTT.